Reported below is one T cell receptor beta chain. Antigen specificity is unknown. Using immunoSEQ multiplex PCR, the repertoire was profiled, and TCRdb retains in-frame clones only, with some absent. The sample shows 35,000 to 50,000 clones, over 75% of them seen only once. Deletions cut 1 base from V and 4 bases from J, with 11 bases between. The CDR3 extends over 15 amino acids. Germline V lookup: CDR1 MNHEY, CDR2 SMNVEV (reference sequence). The data derive from a study of T cell responses to AZD1222 COVID-19 vaccine. Study observations and caveats: When two AZD1222 doses had been given, Spike-specific TCR breadth and depth rose. CD4 TCRs linked to vaccination spanned spike, dominating at 160-218 and 743-854. Donors, mostly white British, included more females; clonal diversity was possibly underestimated. All repertoire sampling was performed exclusively after the peak T cell response.

Sequenced material: peripheral blood, taken 28 days after the second dose of the MenACWY control vaccine. This receptor was identified in an adult who received the MenACWY meningococcal vaccine as a control. The chain recombines TRBV27 with TRBJ2-1; D possibly uses TRBD1 or TRBD2 (5 bases each). This chain's CDR3 is CASSLLGERYNEQFF. CDR3 bases: TGTGCCAGCAGTTTATTGGGGGAGAGGTACAATGAGCAGTTCTTC.